This TCR beta chain was profiled in a study of cytomegalovirus exposure and HLA in healthy donors. The PCR employed 60 Vbeta primers together with 13 Jbeta primers. Original handling: An analysis that came later counted around 80 million unique TCR beta chains, about 10 million shared. Repertoires were generated with immunoSEQ multiplex PCR, while TCRdb's copy carries only in-frame clones and drops some. D and trimming come from the DNA, and the V and J calls and clone size come from that table. The table counts some 150,000 clones; approximately 2.5% lies in the top ten. V dropped 0 bases and J dropped 3 bases, with 11 bases sitting between them. The CDR3 is 15 residues long. Per germline, CDR1 SGHTA and CDR2 FQGTGA.

The source of this sequence is a middle-aged man in good health and CMV-seronegative. Specimen: PBMCs. The chain combines TRBV7-3 with TRBJ1-1; TRBD1 is a possible D gene (5 bases). The CDR3 here is CASSLTGRGDTEAFF. DNA of the CDR3: TGTGCCAGCAGCTTAACGGGACGGGGGGACACTGAAGCTTTCTTT.